In this sample, the clone carrying this T cell receptor beta chain turned up a few times. Methods used by the authors: Nucleated cell number was recorded as an estimate derived from reference gene primer amplification. The protocol was immunoSEQ multiplex PCR, while the TCRdb copy is restricted to in-frame clones and leaves out a portion. That table furnishes V, J and clone size, whereas the DNA furnished D and trimming. The table includes 200,000 or so clones, roughly 79% detected once. The data belong to a study of blood T cell repertoires in COVID-19. Background on the study: From the United States, Italy and Spain came samples of acute and convalescent COVID-19. PBMCs, B-cell-depleted T cells, or T cells provided the cDNA or gDNA that made up the material.

The sequenced sample consisted of peripheral blood. The TCR originated in a man aged 60 to 75 with active or convalescent COVID-19.

This CDR3 is CASSQGEPKAGISYEQYF. In nucleotides, the CDR3 is TGCGCCAGCAGCCAAGGTGAACCTAAAGCGGGGATCTCCTACGAGCAGTACTTC. The genes are TRBV4-1 and TRBJ2-7, with TRBD2 matching over 7 bases. This CDR3 comprises 18 residues. The V gene's germline CDR1 is MGHRA and CDR2 YSYEKL. J lost 0 bases, V lost 1 base, and 12 bases had no gene match.